This is a list of T cell receptor beta chains from one sample in a study of blood T cells in healthy people across ages. TCRdb fed the 5' RACE reads into MiXCR, producing one record per CDR3 protein. The data show over a million distinct CDR3 sequences, with 55% to 75% seen just once and roughly 6.3% held by the top ten. The sample taken for sequencing was blood. Source of these receptors: a man aged 18 to 30 in good health. The conserved cysteine and the conserved F or W are not part of the CDR3 here.

V gene	J gene	CDR3 protein
TRBV12-3/TRBV12-4	TRBJ2-7	ASSLGLGSGYEQY
TRBV20-1	TRBJ2-1	STSSGGRYNEQF
TRBV20-1	TRBJ2-5	SARPLAGGHNEQY
TRBV7-2	TRBJ2-1	ASAYPRRGRSSYNEQF
TRBV7-9	TRBJ1-1	ASVQGVDTEAF
TRBV5-1	TRBJ1-2	ASSLGGRGPLNYGYT
TRBV6-5	TRBJ2-7	ASSSVGVFYEQY
TRBV11-2	TRBJ2-3	ASSSKGFSTDTQY
TRBV4-1	TRBJ2-2	ASSPTTGTETGELF
TRBV7-8	TRBJ1-3	ASSLSRGAGSTNSGNTIY
TRBV4-2	TRBJ2-7	ASSTPGTRSYEQY
TRBV12-3/TRBV12-4	TRBJ2-1	ASKIPGLSNEQF
TRBV28	.	ASSSLGGSGTQY
TRBV28	TRBJ1-2	ASLQGDNYGYT
TRBV11-2	TRBJ2-3	ASSRDRVCLGDTQY
TRBV7-2	TRBJ1-6	ASSLEANSPLH
TRBV4-1	TRBJ2-2	ASSQGQGIGELF
TRBV27	TRBJ2-3	ASSFSLVETDTQY
TRBV4-1	TRBJ2-1	ASSQGSSGSGNEQF
TRBV10-3	TRBJ2-3	AISESMFPGTQY
TRBV6-2/TRBV6-3	TRBJ2-1	ASSYSTRRVENEQF
TRBV4-2	TRBJ2-7	ASSQEGTGMSGSFYEQY
TRBV6-1	TRBJ1-1	ASSAGVSEAF
TRBV28	TRBJ2-6	ASSLGTGVNGANVLT
TRBV7-9	TRBJ1-3	ASNLRGSGDTIY
TRBV20-1	TRBJ2-1	SAPLAGGPPNEQF
TRBV6-2/TRBV6-3	TRBJ2-5	ASKRWQETQY
TRBV27	TRBJ1-5	ASSWTGTGNQPQH
TRBV21-1	TRBJ2-2	ASKMVALVTGELF
TRBV7-2	TRBJ2-3	ASSQQSGGAGRADTQY
TRBV20-1	TRBJ2-5	SASGTRETQY
TRBV27	TRBJ2-3	ASSSLRDHADTQY
TRBV6-1	TRBJ2-1	ASSEPGQGALNEQF
TRBV10-3	TRBJ2-4	AISETGARSKNIQY
TRBV4-1	TRBJ1-4	ASSQNRGPNEKLF
TRBV11-2	TRBJ2-4	ASSFNPGLAKNIQY
TRBV29-1	TRBJ2-7	SVRDIPYEQY
TRBV20-1	TRBJ2-7	SATGSGYEQY
TRBV20-1	TRBJ2-1	SARGTSVNNEQF
TRBV11-2	TRBJ2-7	ASSKTGDHSYEQY
TRBV2	TRBJ2-1	ASSELEAAYNEQF
TRBV9	TRBJ1-1	ASSPRTGVNTEAF
TRBV29-1	TRBJ1-2	SVRGDGYT
TRBV4-1	.	ASSQKSGGLGEQY
TRBV20-1	TRBJ2-5	SARDPDPYQETQY
TRBV6-5	.	ASSYFFSVPGGRGEQY
TRBV11-2	TRBJ2-3	ASSLGTGVGTGTQY
TRBV4-1	TRBJ2-1	ASSPWDTSGVTYNEQF
TRBV6-5	TRBJ1-5	ASSYSGSNQPQH
TRBV6-2/TRBV6-3	TRBJ2-1	ASSYATGTLEF
TRBV4-3	TRBJ2-3	ASSQDIQYTDTQY
TRBV4-1	TRBJ1-1	ASSHPRGQFTEAF
TRBV4-1	TRBJ1-3	ASSTTASGNTIY
TRBV5-6	TRBJ1-1	ASSLTGMGEAF
TRBV20-1	TRBJ2-7	SARDGGGDNEQY
TRBV4-1	TRBJ2-3	ASSHDPGLAGETDTQY
TRBV2	TRBJ2-5	ASSGLAGGPIQTQY
TRBV25-1	TRBJ1-6	ASSDGRPINSPLH
TRBV20-1	TRBJ2-7	SASSESSYEQY
TRBV6-5	TRBJ1-2	ASSYSSRVSAGYT